This record looks at one T cell receptor beta chain sequence and its context. The antigen is unknown. The data originate from a study of T-cell reconstitution after alpha-beta-depleted transplantation in children. Study-level results: TCRbeta diversity was high at day 60 in some patients (a result of surviving recipient T cells and thymic progenitors). Diversity and T-cell counts at one year after transplant derived mostly from new T cells. Roughly two months post-transplant, alpha-beta T cells reportedly originated from several hundred graft clones that had expanded.

Unique molecular identifiers featured in how the TCRbeta library was prepared. Each CDR3 protein is one row after TCRdb ran MiXCR on the PCR reads. The sample holds some 80,000 distinct CDR3 sequences; 18% are singletons and the top ten take approximately 55%. The CDR3 is made up of 13 amino acids. This receptor was taken from a male patient aged 2 to 9 who had a stem cell transplant for acute lymphoblastic leukemia, so the T cells may come from the graft donor. The starting material was PBMCs, mostly from graft donor cells, obtained 360 days after TCRalphabeta/CD19-depleted stem cell transplant. V is TRBV21-1 and J is TRBJ1-2. TRBV21-1 is deemed a pseudogene. CDR3 amino acids: CASSKVAVGGYTF. In DNA, the CDR3 is TGTGCCAGCAGCAAAGTGGCAGTTGGAGGCTACACCTTC.